The 9 T cell receptor beta chains below come from one sample, sequenced in a study of cytomegalovirus exposure and HLA in healthy donors. The PCR was carried out with 60 Vbeta primers and 13 Jbeta primers. Sequencing was performed with immunoSEQ multiplex PCR; in TCRdb, only in-frame clones are kept and a portion is missing. The sample contains about 160,000 clones, over 60% of which appear only once. Sequencing was carried out using PBMCs. These receptors originate from a woman in her 30s in good health and CMV-seronegative.

The rearrangement links TRBV7-2 to TRBJ2-5, with 10 positions matching TRBD1. J gave up 4 bases and V 4 bases, and 12 bases lay outside the gene matches. The CDR3 sequence is 17 residues long. Germline loops: CDR1 SGHTA, CDR2 FQGNSA. The CDR3 here is CASSSGTTGGRGETQYF. The DNA of the CDR3 is TGTGCCAGCAGCTCCGGGACGACAGGGGGCAGGGGAGAGACCCAGTACTTC.

This clone came up a few times. V usage is TRBV7-8 and J usage is TRBJ2-2; no clear D gene. Per germline, CDR1 SGHVS and CDR2 FQNEAQ. Trimming removed 5 bases from V and 6 bases from J, with 10 bases in between. The CDR3 sequence is 13 residues long. In DNA, the CDR3 is TGTGCCAGCAGCCAGAGGAGCGCCGGGGAGCTGTTTTTT. Residues: CASSQRSAGELFF.

The gene calls are TRBV7-9 and TRBJ2-7; 7 positions agree with TRBD1. Germline V gene lookup returns CDR1 SEHNR and CDR2 FQNEAQ (reference sequence). The length of the CDR3 is 12 residues. J gave up 3 bases and V 6 bases, and 2 bases lay outside the gene matches. In DNA, the CDR3 is TGTGCCAGCAGTTGGACAGGCTACGAGCAGTACTTC. Translated, it gives CASSWTGYEQYF.

The chain joins TRBV5-4 to TRBJ2-5; 7 nucleotides match TRBD1. The CDR3 is 15 amino acids. Germline CDR1 SGHNT, CDR2 YYREEE (reference sequence). Losses at the gene ends were 0 bases for V and 3 bases for J; bases not matched to a gene: 5. The CDR3 is CASSLARTGKETQYF. The CDR3 bases are TGTGCCAGCAGCTTGGCTAGGACAGGAAAAGAGACCCAGTACTTC.

The rearrangement uses TRBV25-1 and TRBJ1-1; D is undetermined. The germline V gene encodes CDR1 MGHDK and CDR2 SYGVNS. The CDR3 is made up of 14 amino acids. V lost 1 base and J lost 6, with 12 bases in between. For the CDR3, the DNA is TGTGCCAGCAGTGAATCGGGAAGGTCCCCTGAAGCTTTCTTT. Translated: CASSESGRSPEAFF.

This chain links TRBV4-3 with TRBJ2-7; the D gene is possibly TRBD2 (5 bases). This CDR3 is 16 amino acids long. Looked up from germline, CDR1 is LGHNA and CDR2 is YSLEER. V dropped 4 bases and J dropped 0 bases, with 16 bases sitting between them. This CDR3 reads CASSPSEEANSYEQYF. The CDR3 coding sequence is TGCGCCAGCAGCCCATCGGAGGAGGCGAACTCCTACGAGCAGTACTTC.

This clone has only a few counts. Distinct nucleotide sequences in the sample also encode this CDR3. The rearrangement uses TRBV5-1 and TRBJ2-7, with D possibly being TRBD1 (6 bases). Trimming removed 0 bases at V and 0 bases at J, with 10 bases between. Per the germline V gene, CDR1 is SGHRS and CDR2 is YFSETQ. The CDR3 loop spans 15 amino acids. The CDR3 region is CASSLVQGSSYEQYF. Here the CDR3 DNA reads TGCGCCAGCAGCTTGGTGCAGGGGTCCTCCTACGAGCAGTACTTC.

This clone was counted once. V is TRBV5-4 and J is TRBJ2-1; D gene ambiguous. CDR1 SGHNT and CDR2 YYREEE come from the germline V gene (reference sequence). The CDR3 consists of 12 residues. V lost 3 bases to trimming and J lost 10 bases, with 11 bases between them. The DNA for the CDR3 is TGTGCCAGCAGCTCCCCTAGATCAGAGCAGTTCTTC. This sequence encodes CASSSPRSEQFF.

The chain links TRBV7-2 to TRBJ1-2; D unresolved. V lost 6 bases to trimming and J lost 2 bases, with 10 bases between them. The CDR3 is 13 amino acids. The germline CDR1 and CDR2 sequences are SGHTA and FQGNSA. CDR3 bases: TGTGCCAGCAGTCCCGAGCTCAACTATGGCTACACCTTC. It yields the protein CASSPELNYGYTF.